This TCR beta chain was sequenced during a study of blood T cell repertoires in COVID-19. Study summary: T cells, B-cell-depleted T cells, or PBMCs provided the cDNA or gDNA that served as material.

Using immunoSEQ multiplex PCR, the repertoire was profiled, and TCRdb retains in-frame clones only, with some absent. Of some 120,000 clones listed, approximately 90% were seen once; the top ten hold about 1.9%. Trimming took 3 bases from V and 4 from J; bases not matched to a gene: 2. Germline assignment: CDR1 SEHNR and CDR2 FQNEAQ (reference sequence). This CDR3 is 15 amino acids long. Specimen: peripheral blood. The rearrangement uses TRBV7-9 and TRBJ2-3, with 12 bases that match TRBD2. This TCR was sampled from a human donor with active COVID-19. The donor label of this sample is uncertain. The CDR3 sequence: CASSFASGGADTQYF. The CDR3 DNA is TGTGCCAGCAGCTTTGCTAGCGGGGGGGCAGATACGCAGTATTTT.